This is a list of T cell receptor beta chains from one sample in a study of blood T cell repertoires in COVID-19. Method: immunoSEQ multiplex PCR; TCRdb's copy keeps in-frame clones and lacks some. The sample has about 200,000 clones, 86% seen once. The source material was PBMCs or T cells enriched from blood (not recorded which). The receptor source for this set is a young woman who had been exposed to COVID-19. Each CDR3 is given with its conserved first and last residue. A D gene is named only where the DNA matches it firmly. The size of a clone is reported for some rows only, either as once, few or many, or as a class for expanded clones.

CDR3aa: CASTRGEGANTEAFF
CDR3nt: TGCGCCAGCACCCGAGGAGAGGGGGCGAACACTGAAGCTTTCTTT
d_gene: TRBD1
v_gene: TRBV4-1
j_gene: TRBJ1-1
abundance: few

CDR3aa: CASSEAETVSSYYGYTF
CDR3nt: TGTGCCAGCAGTGAAGCGGAGACCGTTTCCAGCTACTATGGCTACACCTTC
d_gene: -
v_gene: TRBV2
j_gene: TRBJ1-2
abundance: -

CDR3aa: CATDDRGDTEAFF
CDR3nt: TGTGCCACCGATGACAGGGGAGACACTGAAGCTTTCTTT
d_gene: TRBD1
v_gene: TRBV10-3
j_gene: TRBJ1-1
abundance: -

CDR3aa: CAISEQGNYGYTF
CDR3nt: TGTGCCATCAGTGAGCAGGGAAACTATGGCTACACCTTC
d_gene: -
v_gene: TRBV10-3
j_gene: TRBJ1-2
abundance: -

CDR3aa: CASSVGTRPDSPLHF
CDR3nt: TGTGCCAGCAGCGTAGGGACACGACCTGATTCACCCCTCCACTTT
d_gene: -
v_gene: TRBV9
j_gene: TRBJ1-6
abundance: -

CDR3aa: CASSGSLAGNYEQYF
CDR3nt: TGTGCCAGCAGCGGGAGCCTAGCGGGGAACTACGAGCAGTACTTC
d_gene: TRBD2
v_gene: TRBV11-2
j_gene: TRBJ2-7
abundance: -

CDR3aa: CASRQGGGTQYF
CDR3nt: TGTGCCAGCAGACAGGGTGGAGGTACGCAGTATTTT
d_gene: -
v_gene: TRBV3-1/TRBV3-2
j_gene: TRBJ2-3
abundance: -

CDR3aa: CASSRQDTYNYGYTF
CDR3nt: TGTGCCAGCAGTCGTCAGGACACCTATAACTATGGCTACACCTTC
d_gene: -
v_gene: TRBV2
j_gene: TRBJ1-2
abundance: -

CDR3aa: CASSRDPVQPQHF
CDR3nt: TGCGCCAGCAGCCGAGACCCCGTTCAGCCCCAGCATTTT
d_gene: -
v_gene: TRBV4-1
j_gene: TRBJ1-5
abundance: -

CDR3aa: CASSFGLASETQYF
CDR3nt: TGTGCCAGCAGCTTCGGACTAGCGTCGGAGACCCAGTACTTC
d_gene: TRBD2
v_gene: TRBV11-2
j_gene: TRBJ2-5
abundance: -

CDR3aa: CATSNANQGTEAFF
CDR3nt: TGTGCCACCAGCAATGCAAACCAGGGGACTGAAGCTTTCTTT
d_gene: -
v_gene: TRBV15
j_gene: TRBJ1-1
abundance: -

CDR3aa: CASSSGGGRRNTEAFF
CDR3nt: TGCGCCAGCAGCTCGGGGGGCGGCAGGCGGAACACTGAAGCTTTCTTT
d_gene: -
v_gene: TRBV5-1
j_gene: TRBJ1-1
abundance: -

CDR3aa: CASSNTGGNTEAFF
CDR3nt: TGTGCCAGCAGCAACACAGGGGGGAACACTGAAGCTTTCTTT
d_gene: -
v_gene: TRBV21-1
j_gene: TRBJ1-1
abundance: -

CDR3aa: CASSLDRGDEKLFF
CDR3nt: TGTGCCAGCAGCTTAGACAGGGGGGATGAAAAACTGTTTTTT
d_gene: TRBD1
v_gene: TRBV7-9
j_gene: TRBJ1-4
abundance: -

CDR3aa: CSASGTGEQYF
CDR3nt: TGCAGTGCTTCGGGAACTGGGGAGCAGTACTTC
d_gene: -
v_gene: TRBV20-1
j_gene: TRBJ2-7
abundance: -

CDR3aa: CASSYSTGKYGYTF
CDR3nt: TGTGCCAGCAGTTACTCGACAGGGAAGTATGGCTACACCTTC
d_gene: TRBD1
v_gene: TRBV6-5
j_gene: TRBJ1-2
abundance: -

CDR3aa: CASSSDRVAYEQYF
CDR3nt: TGTGCCAGCAGCAGCGACAGGGTTGCCTACGAGCAGTACTTC
d_gene: TRBD1
v_gene: TRBV7-9
j_gene: TRBJ2-7
abundance: -

CDR3aa: CATSDDRGLYNSPLHF
CDR3nt: TGTGCCACCAGTGATGACAGGGGGCTCTATAATTCACCCCTCCACTTT
d_gene: TRBD1
v_gene: TRBV24-1
j_gene: TRBJ1-6
abundance: -

CDR3aa: CAWSVQGNTEAFF
CDR3nt: TGTGCCTGGAGTGTCCAGGGAAACACTGAAGCTTTCTTT
d_gene: -
v_gene: TRBV30
j_gene: TRBJ1-1
abundance: -

CDR3aa: CASSQEGSSGGWEQYF
CDR3nt: TGCGCCAGCAGCCAAGAAGGGTCTAGCGGGGGTTGGGAGCAGTACTTC
d_gene: TRBD2
v_gene: TRBV4-1
j_gene: TRBJ2-7
abundance: -

CDR3aa: CASSFLPASEETQYF
CDR3nt: TGTGCCAGCAGTTTCCTCCCCGCTAGCGAAGAGACCCAGTACTTC
d_gene: -
v_gene: TRBV27
j_gene: TRBJ2-5
abundance: once

CDR3aa: CASSWGGVRTEAFF
CDR3nt: TGTGCCAGCAGCTGGGGGGGTGTTCGTACTGAAGCTTTCTTT
d_gene: -
v_gene: TRBV5-4
j_gene: TRBJ1-1
abundance: -

CDR3aa: CASSVVKGDSYEQYF
CDR3nt: TGTGCCAGCAGCGTAGTGAAAGGAGACTCCTACGAGCAGTACTTC
d_gene: -
v_gene: TRBV9
j_gene: TRBJ2-7
abundance: -

CDR3aa: CASSDSTASYGYTF
CDR3nt: TGTGCCAGCAGTGACTCGACGGCTAGCTATGGCTACACCTTC
d_gene: -
v_gene: TRBV6-4
j_gene: TRBJ1-2
abundance: -

CDR3aa: CASSDLDRGWGSYTF
CDR3nt: TGTGCCAGCAGTGACCTGGACAGGGGTTGGGGAAGCTACACCTTC
d_gene: TRBD1
v_gene: TRBV6-1
j_gene: TRBJ1-2
abundance: -

CDR3aa: CATSPAGAETQYF
CDR3nt: TGTGCCACCAGTCCAGCAGGCGCAGAGACCCAGTACTTC
d_gene: -
v_gene: TRBV24-1
j_gene: TRBJ2-5
abundance: -

CDR3aa: CASSPRAGRNQPQHF
CDR3nt: TGTGCCAGCTCACCACGGGCAGGGAGGAATCAGCCCCAGCATTTT
d_gene: -
v_gene: TRBV18
j_gene: TRBJ1-5
abundance: -

CDR3aa: CATSGGTGPDGYTF
CDR3nt: TGTGCCACCAGTGGGGGGACAGGGCCGGATGGCTACACCTTC
d_gene: TRBD1
v_gene: TRBV24-1
j_gene: TRBJ1-2
abundance: once

CDR3aa: CASSLGGGGDTQYF
CDR3nt: TGTGCCAGCAGCTTAGGGGGAGGTGGAGATACGCAGTATTTT
d_gene: -
v_gene: TRBV7-2
j_gene: TRBJ2-3
abundance: -

CDR3aa: CASSLEGLSGNTIYF
CDR3nt: TGCGCCAGCAGCTTGGAGGGGTTATCCGGAAACACCATATATTTT
d_gene: -
v_gene: TRBV5-1
j_gene: TRBJ1-3
abundance: -

CDR3aa: CASSPRVNTIYF
CDR3nt: TGTGCCAGCAGCCCACGCGTTAACACCATATATTTT
d_gene: -
v_gene: TRBV9
j_gene: TRBJ1-3
abundance: -

CDR3aa: CASRPLRTGRTGELFF
CDR3nt: TGTGCCAGCAGGCCACTTAGGACAGGGCGGACCGGGGAGCTGTTTTTT
d_gene: TRBD1
v_gene: TRBV2
j_gene: TRBJ2-2
abundance: -

CDR3aa: CASSLLAGGHYYGYTF
CDR3nt: TGTGCCAGCAGCTTGCTGGCAGGGGGTCATTACTATGGCTACACCTTC
d_gene: TRBD1
v_gene: TRBV5-6
j_gene: TRBJ1-2
abundance: -

CDR3aa: CASSITGGSNTGELFF
CDR3nt: TGCGCCAGCAGCATAACAGGGGGCTCGAACACCGGGGAGCTGTTTTTT
d_gene: TRBD1
v_gene: TRBV5-1
j_gene: TRBJ2-2
abundance: -

CDR3aa: CASSQNPTGAGELFF
CDR3nt: TGCGCCAGCAGCCAAAACCCAACAGGGGCCGGGGAGCTGTTTTTT
d_gene: TRBD1
v_gene: TRBV4-1
j_gene: TRBJ2-2
abundance: -